These T cell receptor beta chains were read from a single sample in a study of cytomegalovirus exposure and HLA in healthy donors. Method: immunoSEQ multiplex PCR; TCRdb's copy keeps in-frame clones and lacks some. This sample carries 90,000 to 100,000 clones, about 74% of them seen once, and the ten largest clones take 16%. The sample comprised PBMCs. The receptor source for this set is a man in his fifties or sixties in good health and CMV-seropositive. Each CDR3 is given without its conserved first and last residue. Each record gives: J gene, V gene, CDR3 protein.

j_call: TRBJ2-7; v_call: TRBV5-1; cdr3_aa: ASSLGPQGTYEQY
j_call: TRBJ1-3; v_call: TRBV7-9; cdr3_aa: ASSLPGPGNTIY
j_call: TRBJ2-3; v_call: TRBV29-1; cdr3_aa: SVGSIHTDTQY
j_call: TRBJ2-7; v_call: TRBV6-1; cdr3_aa: ASSEPRLAEDYEQY
j_call: TRBJ2-7; v_call: TRBV7-3; cdr3_aa: ASSSRQGNEQY
j_call: TRBJ1-5; v_call: TRBV6-5; cdr3_aa: ASSEGRWRD
j_call: TRBJ2-1; v_call: TRBV9; cdr3_aa: ASSPRLTPYNEQF
j_call: TRBJ1-2; v_call: TRBV6-5; cdr3_aa: ASSFAGGTNYGYT
j_call: TRBJ2-5; v_call: TRBV6-1; cdr3_aa: ASSEALTSGFQETQY
j_call: TRBJ2-5; v_call: TRBV11-2; cdr3_aa: ASSTGGRGQETQY
j_call: TRBJ2-4; v_call: TRBV9; cdr3_aa: ASSVGGLAGNLAKNIQY
j_call: TRBJ1-5; v_call: TRBV2; cdr3_aa: ASSELGGIGQPQH
j_call: TRBJ2-7; v_call: TRBV7-9; cdr3_aa: ASSLTGEGYEQY
j_call: TRBJ1-6; v_call: TRBV27; cdr3_aa: ASSLYGGSGSYNSPLH
j_call: TRBJ1-4; v_call: TRBV4-2; cdr3_aa: ASSQDGGGVSRSKLF
j_call: TRBJ2-3; v_call: TRBV10-3; cdr3_aa: AISPGLAGGRRIGNTQY
j_call: TRBJ2-1; v_call: TRBV11-2; cdr3_aa: ASSLVAQGSGEQF
j_call: TRBJ2-1; v_call: TRBV7-8; cdr3_aa: ASRGWRGSSSYNEQF
j_call: TRBJ2-1; v_call: TRBV10-3; cdr3_aa: AISGTSGEQF
j_call: TRBJ2-7; v_call: TRBV6-6; cdr3_aa: ALGDRGKGYEQY
j_call: TRBJ2-7; v_call: TRBV2; cdr3_aa: ASMAEAFSYEQY
j_call: TRBJ2-2; v_call: TRBV30; cdr3_aa: AWSVQGTGELF
j_call: TRBJ2-5; v_call: TRBV6-6; cdr3_aa: ASSYDSGAMETQY
j_call: TRBJ1-1; v_call: TRBV9; cdr3_aa: ASSVAGTGYNEAF
j_call: TRBJ1-5; v_call: TRBV5-1; cdr3_aa: ASSTAPGYNQPQH
j_call: TRBJ1-6; v_call: TRBV6-5; cdr3_aa: ASHTKEGYNSPLH
j_call: TRBJ2-3; v_call: TRBV4-1; cdr3_aa: ASSQEGRGGADTQY
j_call: TRBJ2-5; v_call: TRBV9; cdr3_aa: ASSVRQSQETQY
j_call: TRBJ1-3; v_call: TRBV5-6; cdr3_aa: ASSLPRATGNTIY
j_call: TRBJ2-7; v_call: TRBV4-2; cdr3_aa: ASSQDPSDRAYEQY
j_call: TRBJ1-2; v_call: TRBV5-4; cdr3_aa: ASSRDRGLDGYT
j_call: TRBJ1-4; v_call: TRBV4-1; cdr3_aa: ASSQGDRGEEKLF
j_call: TRBJ1-1; v_call: TRBV19; cdr3_aa: ASRPTGARTEAF
j_call: TRBJ2-6; v_call: TRBV5-6; cdr3_aa: ASSQGTGDFNVLT
j_call: TRBJ2-7; v_call: TRBV28; cdr3_aa: ASSLGPGGGEQY
j_call: TRBJ2-1; v_call: TRBV6-1; cdr3_aa: ASSLVGGNEQF
j_call: TRBJ2-2; v_call: TRBV7-6; cdr3_aa: ASSRAGTGKNTGELF
j_call: TRBJ1-4; v_call: TRBV4-2; cdr3_aa: ASSQPQGLGEKLF
j_call: TRBJ1-4; v_call: TRBV9; cdr3_aa: ASSRGGADEKLF
j_call: TRBJ2-3; v_call: TRBV4-2; cdr3_aa: ASSQEQGSEGTDTQY
j_call: TRBJ1-5; v_call: TRBV6-5; cdr3_aa: ASRETGYNQPQH
j_call: TRBJ2-7; v_call: TRBV10-1; cdr3_aa: ASSGKMGSGFPIHEQY
j_call: TRBJ1-4; v_call: TRBV2; cdr3_aa: ASSERRFNEKLF
j_call: TRBJ2-2; v_call: TRBV10-3; cdr3_aa: AALEKRGGPGELF
j_call: TRBJ2-7; v_call: TRBV2; cdr3_aa: ASAGQISSYEQY
j_call: TRBJ2-7; v_call: TRBV6-1; cdr3_aa: ASSEVAGASYEQY
j_call: TRBJ1-5; v_call: TRBV19; cdr3_aa: ASTQAYNQPQH
j_call: TRBJ2-5; v_call: TRBV5-4; cdr3_aa: ASSLDLGASGETQY
j_call: TRBJ1-5; v_call: TRBV19; cdr3_aa: ASSIIGQPQH
j_call: TRBJ2-3; v_call: TRBV7-8; cdr3_aa: ASSQPGLDTDTQY
j_call: TRBJ2-5; v_call: TRBV9; cdr3_aa: ASSVAGAQETQY
j_call: TRBJ2-2; v_call: TRBV2; cdr3_aa: ASNPQNTGELF
j_call: TRBJ2-7; v_call: TRBV27; cdr3_aa: ASSGTGNHHEQY
j_call: TRBJ2-1; v_call: TRBV4-2; cdr3_aa: ASSQEVRTGRTNEQF
j_call: TRBJ2-1; v_call: TRBV5-4; cdr3_aa: ASSLGGSSYNEQF
j_call: TRBJ2-7; v_call: TRBV18; cdr3_aa: ASSPGAQSYEQY
j_call: TRBJ1-3; v_call: TRBV5-4; cdr3_aa: ASSTRTGRSGNTIY
j_call: TRBJ2-7; v_call: TRBV7-2; cdr3_aa: ASSYFNPYEQY
j_call: TRBJ2-6; v_call: TRBV28; cdr3_aa: ASSILYSPGLGSGANVLT
j_call: TRBJ2-7; v_call: TRBV27; cdr3_aa: ASSLLLASEQY